The 5 T cell receptor beta chains given below trace back to one sample, sequenced in a study of blood T cell repertoires in COVID-19. The table came from immunoSEQ multiplex PCR; TCRdb's copy has only in-frame clones and leaves some out. There are tens of thousands of clones in the sample; about 86% occur only once, and about 20% lies in the top ten. Sequenced material: peripheral blood. The receptors were sampled from a woman of 80 years or more in a cohort sampled during active or convalescent COVID-19.

CDR3 protein: CASSPKFTGELFF. In nucleotides, the CDR3 is TGTGCCAGTAGCCCTAAATTCACCGGGGAGCTGTTTTTT. The chain joins TRBV19 to TRBJ2-2; D gene ambiguous. The CDR3 contains 13 residues. V lost 6 bases and J lost 4, with 9 bases in between. From germline, CDR1 is LNHDA and CDR2 SQIVND (reference sequence).

V usage is TRBV28 and J usage is TRBJ1-1; no clear D gene. V lost 2 bases to trimming and J lost 5 bases, with 9 bases between them. Germline V gives CDR1 MDHEN, CDR2 SYDVKM. The CDR3 sequence is 13 residues long. The CDR3 loop reads CASSLGGLTEAFF. DNA for the CDR3: TGTGCCAGCAGTTTAGGAGGGTTGACTGAAGCTTTCTTT.

The J gene is TRBJ2-7, the V gene TRBV5-5; 14 bases line up with TRBD2. The V segment lost 4 bases and the J segment 3 bases; nucleotides outside the gene matches: 3. Germline-derived CDR1 and CDR2 are SGHKS and YYEKEE (reference sequence). The CDR3 runs 15 residues. The CDR3 DNA sequence: TGTGCCAGCAGCGCCGGGACTAGCGGGAGCTACGAGCAGTACGTC. Its translation is CASSAGTSGSYEQYV.

This rearrangement joins TRBV2 to TRBJ1-4, with 9 nucleotides matching TRBD1. Germline V gene sequence: CDR1 SNHLY, CDR2 FYNNEI. The CDR3 has 16 residues. V lost 6 bases to trimming and J lost 4 bases; unmatched junction nucleotides: 9. The CDR3 coding sequence is TGTGCCAGCAGGGCACAGGGGGCCCGATTTAATGAAAAACTGTTTTTT. Its protein is CASRAQGARFNEKLFF.

The rearrangement links TRBV28 to TRBJ2-2; the D is unclear. The CDR3 consists of 14 residues. The V end lost 3 bases, the J end lost 1 base, and 6 bases lay between the germline ends. Germline CDR1 reads MDHEN; CDR2 reads SYDVKM. In DNA form, the CDR3 reads TGTGCCAGCAGTTTCAGGCGGAACACCGGGGAGCTGTTTTTT. This gives the protein CASSFRRNTGELFF. The full variable domain, completed using reference TRBV28 and TRBJ2-2, is DVKVTQSSRYLVKRTGEKVFLECVQDMDHENMFWYRQDPGLGLRLIYFSYDVKMKEKGDIPEGYSVSREKKERFSLILESASTNQTSMYLCASSFRRNTGELFFGEGSRLTVL.